This is a list of T cell receptor beta chains from one sample in a study of vaccination and CD4 T cells after COVID-19. TCRdb re-called the PCR reads through MiXCR, storing one row per CDR3 protein. The data contain approximately 18,000 distinct CDR3 sequences, approximately 53% of them singletons. No antigens are known for them. The sequenced sample consisted of CD4+ T cells from blood, cultured in vitro. Receptors were obtained from a human donor who had recovered from COVID-19. The CDR3 runs from the conserved cysteine through the conserved F or W. Fields, in order: clone size, V gene, J gene, D gene, CDR3 DNA, CDR3 protein. D genes are given only for firm matches. Not all rows give a size; the values are once, few, many and, for expanded clones, a class.

.	TRBV20-1	TRBJ2-5	TRBD1	TGCAGTGCCCCCAGAGACAGGGGAAGCGAGACCCAGTACTTC	CSAPRDRGSETQYF
.	TRBV29-1	TRBJ2-5	.	TGCAGCGTTGGGACCACAAACAGCCAGACCCAGTACTTC	CSVGTTNSQTQYF
.	TRBV7-2	TRBJ2-7	.	TGTGCCAGCAGCTCGGACACCTTCTCCTACGAGCAGTACTTC	CASSSDTFSYEQYF
.	TRBV10-1	TRBJ2-7	TRBD1	TGCGCCAGCAGTGAGTCTTACAGGGGGTACGAGCAGTACTTC	CASSESYRGYEQYF
.	TRBV30	TRBJ1-2	TRBD1	TGTGCCTGGAGCCGGGGACAGGGAGATGGCTACACCTTC	CAWSRGQGDGYTF
few	TRBV28	TRBJ1-5	.	TGTGCCAGCAGTTCCCCAGGGAACAATCAGCCCCAGCATTTT	CASSSPGNNQPQHF
.	TRBV19	TRBJ2-2	TRBD2	TGTGCCAGTAGTATAAGGGACTACAACACCGGGGAGCTGTTTTTT	CASSIRDYNTGELFF
.	TRBV5-1	TRBJ2-2	TRBD1	TGCGCCAGCAGCCCACGGGTGGGACAGACAACCACCGGGGAGCTGTTTTTT	CASSPRVGQTTTGELFF
.	TRBV11-3	TRBJ1-1	TRBD1	TGTGCCAGCGGCCCTACCACGACAGGGGAGGACACTGAAGCTTTCTTT	CASGPTTTGEDTEAFF
.	TRBV20-1	TRBJ2-3	TRBD2	TGCAGTGCAGGACTAGCGAGAGACTTGGGGGATACGCAGTATTTT	CSAGLARDLGDTQYF